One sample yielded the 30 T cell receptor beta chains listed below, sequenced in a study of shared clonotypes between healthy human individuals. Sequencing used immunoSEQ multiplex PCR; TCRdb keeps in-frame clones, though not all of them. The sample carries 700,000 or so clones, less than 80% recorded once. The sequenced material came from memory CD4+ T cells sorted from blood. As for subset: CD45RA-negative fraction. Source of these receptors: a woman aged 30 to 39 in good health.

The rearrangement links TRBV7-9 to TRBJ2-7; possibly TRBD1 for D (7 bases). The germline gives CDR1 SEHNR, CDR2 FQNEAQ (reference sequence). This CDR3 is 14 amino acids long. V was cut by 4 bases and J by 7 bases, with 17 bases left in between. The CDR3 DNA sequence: TGTGCCAGCAGCTCCTCCCCAGGGGGAGGAGAGCAGTACTTC. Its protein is CASSSSPGGGEQYF.

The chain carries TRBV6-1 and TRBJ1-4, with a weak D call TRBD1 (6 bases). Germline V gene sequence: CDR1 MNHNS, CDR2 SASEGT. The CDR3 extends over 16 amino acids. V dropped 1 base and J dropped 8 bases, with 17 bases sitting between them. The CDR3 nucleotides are TGTGCCAGCAGTGAAGTCAAAACAGGGTTGGGGGAAAAACTGTTTTTT. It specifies CASSEVKTGLGEKLFF.

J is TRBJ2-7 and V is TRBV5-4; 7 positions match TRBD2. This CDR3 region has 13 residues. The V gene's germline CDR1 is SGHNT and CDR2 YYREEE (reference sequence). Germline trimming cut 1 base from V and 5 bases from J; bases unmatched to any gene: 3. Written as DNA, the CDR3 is TGTGCCAGCAGCTTGTGGGCGGGGGACGAGCAGTACTTC. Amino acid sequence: CASSLWAGDEQYF.

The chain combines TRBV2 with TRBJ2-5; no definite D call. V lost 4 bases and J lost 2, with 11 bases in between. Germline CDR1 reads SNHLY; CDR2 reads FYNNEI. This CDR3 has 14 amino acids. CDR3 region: CASSGGGQQETQYF. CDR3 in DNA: TGTGCCAGCAGTGGTGGTGGGCAGCAAGAGACCCAGTACTTC.

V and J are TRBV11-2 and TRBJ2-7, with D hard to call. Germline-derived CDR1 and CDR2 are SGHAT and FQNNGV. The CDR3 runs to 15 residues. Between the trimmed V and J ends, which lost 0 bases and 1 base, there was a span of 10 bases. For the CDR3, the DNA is TGTGCCAGCAGCTTAGATCGGCGGCCTTCCTACGAGCAGTACTTC. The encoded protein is CASSLDRRPSYEQYF.

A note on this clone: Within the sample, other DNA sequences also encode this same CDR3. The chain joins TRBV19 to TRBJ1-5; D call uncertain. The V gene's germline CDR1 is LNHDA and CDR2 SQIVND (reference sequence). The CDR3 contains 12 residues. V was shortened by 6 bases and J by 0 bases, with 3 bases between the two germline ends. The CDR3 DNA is TGTGCCAGTAGAGGTAGCAATCAGCCCCAGCATTTT. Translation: CASRGSNQPQHF.

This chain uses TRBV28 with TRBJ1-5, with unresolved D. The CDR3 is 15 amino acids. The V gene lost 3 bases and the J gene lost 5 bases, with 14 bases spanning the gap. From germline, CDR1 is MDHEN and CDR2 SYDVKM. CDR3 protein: CASSFLGLPHQPQHF. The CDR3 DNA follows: TGTGCCAGCAGTTTCCTAGGACTGCCACATCAGCCCCAGCATTTT.

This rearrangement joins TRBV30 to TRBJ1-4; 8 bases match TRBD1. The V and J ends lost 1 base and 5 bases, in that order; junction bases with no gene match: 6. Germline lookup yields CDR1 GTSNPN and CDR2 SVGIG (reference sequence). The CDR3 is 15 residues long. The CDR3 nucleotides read TGTGCCTGGAGTGCCCCTACAGGGGGGAATGAAAAACTGTTTTTT. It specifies CAWSAPTGGNEKLFF.

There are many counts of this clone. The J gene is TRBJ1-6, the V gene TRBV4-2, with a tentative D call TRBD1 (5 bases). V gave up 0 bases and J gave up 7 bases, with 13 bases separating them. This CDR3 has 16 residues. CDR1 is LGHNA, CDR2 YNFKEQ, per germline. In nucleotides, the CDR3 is TGTGCCAGCAGCCAAGATCCCGGGGCGCGAAATTCACCCCTCCACTTT. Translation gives CASSQDPGARNSPLHF.

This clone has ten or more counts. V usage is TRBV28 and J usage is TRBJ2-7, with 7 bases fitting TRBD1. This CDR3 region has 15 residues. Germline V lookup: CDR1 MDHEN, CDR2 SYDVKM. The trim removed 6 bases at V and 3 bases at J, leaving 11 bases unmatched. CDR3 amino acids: CASSLIGGQIYEQYF. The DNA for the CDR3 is TGTGCCAGCAGCCTTATTGGGGGACAGATCTACGAGCAGTACTTC.

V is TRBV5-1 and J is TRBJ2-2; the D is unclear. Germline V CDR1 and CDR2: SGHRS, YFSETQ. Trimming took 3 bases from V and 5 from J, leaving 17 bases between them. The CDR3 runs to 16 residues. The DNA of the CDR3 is TGCGCCAGCAGCTCCCGGTGGGGTGTTCGGACCGGGGAGCTGTTTTTT. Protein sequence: CASSSRWGVRTGELFF.

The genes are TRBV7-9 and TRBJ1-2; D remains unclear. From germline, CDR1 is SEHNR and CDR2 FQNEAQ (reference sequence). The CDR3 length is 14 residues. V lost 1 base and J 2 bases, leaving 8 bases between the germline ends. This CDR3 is CASSLVGTNYGYTF. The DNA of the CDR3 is TGTGCCAGCAGCTTAGTCGGCACCAACTATGGCTACACCTTC.

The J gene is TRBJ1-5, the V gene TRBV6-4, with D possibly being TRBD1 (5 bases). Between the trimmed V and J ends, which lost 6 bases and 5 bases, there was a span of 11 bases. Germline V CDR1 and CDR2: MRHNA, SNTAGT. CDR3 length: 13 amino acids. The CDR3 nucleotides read TGTGCCAGCAGCCCACAAGGGGATCAGCCCCAGCATTTT. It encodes CASSPQGDQPQHF.

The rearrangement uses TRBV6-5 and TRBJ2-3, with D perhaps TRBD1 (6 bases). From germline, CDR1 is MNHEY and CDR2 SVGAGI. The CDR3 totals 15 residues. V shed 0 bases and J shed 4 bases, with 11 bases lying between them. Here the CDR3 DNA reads TGTGCCAGCAGTTACTCAAGGGGGAGAGCAGATACGCAGTATTTT. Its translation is CASSYSRGRADTQYF.

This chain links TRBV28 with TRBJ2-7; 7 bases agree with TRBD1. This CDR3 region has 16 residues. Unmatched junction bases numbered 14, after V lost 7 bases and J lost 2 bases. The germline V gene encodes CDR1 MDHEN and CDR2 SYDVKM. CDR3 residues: CASIPSTGTETYEQYF. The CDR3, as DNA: TGTGCCAGCATTCCTTCCACCGGGACAGAGACCTACGAGCAGTACTTC.

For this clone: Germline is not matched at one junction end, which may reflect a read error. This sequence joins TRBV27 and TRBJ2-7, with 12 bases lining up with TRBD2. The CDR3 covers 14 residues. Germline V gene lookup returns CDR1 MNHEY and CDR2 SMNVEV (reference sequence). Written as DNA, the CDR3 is TGTGTCAGCAGAAGGACTAGCGGGATCTACGAGCAGTACTTC. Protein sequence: CVSRRTSGIYEQYF.

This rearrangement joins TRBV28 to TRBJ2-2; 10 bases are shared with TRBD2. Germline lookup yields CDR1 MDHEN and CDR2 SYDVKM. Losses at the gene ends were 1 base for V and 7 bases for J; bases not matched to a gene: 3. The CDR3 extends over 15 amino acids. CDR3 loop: CASSLSSGSGGELFF. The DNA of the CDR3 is TGTGCCAGCAGTTTATCTAGCGGGAGTGGCGGGGAGCTGTTTTTT.

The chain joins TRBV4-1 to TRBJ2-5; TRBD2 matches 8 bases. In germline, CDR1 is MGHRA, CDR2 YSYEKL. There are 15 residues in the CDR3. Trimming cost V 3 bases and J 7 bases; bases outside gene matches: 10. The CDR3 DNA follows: TGCGCCAGCAGCCACGGAGGCGGGACTAGAGCGACCCAGTACTTC. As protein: CASSHGGGTRATQYF.

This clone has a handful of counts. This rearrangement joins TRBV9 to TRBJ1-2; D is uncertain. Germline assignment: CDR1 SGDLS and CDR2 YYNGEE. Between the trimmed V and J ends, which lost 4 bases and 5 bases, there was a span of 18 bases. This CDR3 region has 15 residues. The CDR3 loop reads CASSPEAQTAYGYTF. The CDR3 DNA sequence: TGTGCCAGCAGCCCCGAGGCCCAGACCGCGTATGGCTACACCTTC.

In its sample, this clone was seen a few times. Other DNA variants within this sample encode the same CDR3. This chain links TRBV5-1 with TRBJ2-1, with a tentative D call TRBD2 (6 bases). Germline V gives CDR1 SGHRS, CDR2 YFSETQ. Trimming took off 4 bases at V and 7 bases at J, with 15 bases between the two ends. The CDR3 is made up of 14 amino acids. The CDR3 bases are TGCGCCAGCAGCCCTGGGACTGCGGGGAATGAGCAGTTCTTC. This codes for CASSPGTAGNEQFF.

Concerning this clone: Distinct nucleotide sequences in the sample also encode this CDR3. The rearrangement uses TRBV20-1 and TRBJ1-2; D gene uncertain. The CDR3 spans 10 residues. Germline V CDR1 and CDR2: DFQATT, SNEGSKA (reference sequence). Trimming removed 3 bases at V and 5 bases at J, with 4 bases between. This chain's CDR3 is CSARIYGYTF. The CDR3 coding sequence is TGCAGTGCTAGGATATATGGCTACACCTTC.

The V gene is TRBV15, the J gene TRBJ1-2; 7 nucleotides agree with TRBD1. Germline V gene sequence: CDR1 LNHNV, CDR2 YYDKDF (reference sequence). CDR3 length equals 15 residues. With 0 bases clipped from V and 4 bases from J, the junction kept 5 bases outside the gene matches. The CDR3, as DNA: TGTGCCACCAGCAGAGATCCGGGACAGACCTATGGCTACACCTTC. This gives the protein CATSRDPGQTYGYTF.

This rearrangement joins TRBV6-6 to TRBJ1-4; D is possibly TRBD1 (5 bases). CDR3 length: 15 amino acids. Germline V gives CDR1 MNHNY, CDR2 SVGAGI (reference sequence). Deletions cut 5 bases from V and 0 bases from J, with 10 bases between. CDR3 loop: CASSRDLATNEKLFF. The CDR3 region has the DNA TGTGCCAGCAGTCGGGACCTCGCAACTAATGAAAAACTGTTTTTT.

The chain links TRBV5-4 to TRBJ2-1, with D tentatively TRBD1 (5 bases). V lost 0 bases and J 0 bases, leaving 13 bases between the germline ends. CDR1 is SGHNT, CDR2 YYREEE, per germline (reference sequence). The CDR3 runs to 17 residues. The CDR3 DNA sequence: TGTGCCAGCAGCTTGGCAGCAGGGCCAAGCTCCTACAATGAGCAGTTCTTC. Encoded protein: CASSLAAGPSSYNEQFF.

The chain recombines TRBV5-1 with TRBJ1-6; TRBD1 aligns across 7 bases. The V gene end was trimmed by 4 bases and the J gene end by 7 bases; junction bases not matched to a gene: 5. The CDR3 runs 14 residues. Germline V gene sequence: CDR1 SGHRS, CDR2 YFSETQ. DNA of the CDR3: TGCGCCAGCAGCGACGGGACAGAGAATTCACCCCTCCACTTT. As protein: CASSDGTENSPLHF. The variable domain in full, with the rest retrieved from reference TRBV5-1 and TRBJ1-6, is KAGVTQTPRYLIKTRGQQVTLSCSPISGHRSVSWYQQTPGQGLQFLFEYFSETQRNKGNFPGRFSGRQFSNSRSEMNVSTLELGDSALYLCASSDGTENSPLHFGNGTRLTVT.

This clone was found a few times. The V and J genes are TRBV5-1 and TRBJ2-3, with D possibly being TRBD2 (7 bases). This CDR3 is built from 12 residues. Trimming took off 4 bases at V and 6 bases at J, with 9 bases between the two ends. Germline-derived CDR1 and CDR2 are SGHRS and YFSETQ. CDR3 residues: CASSRGADTQYF. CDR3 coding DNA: TGCGCCAGCAGCCGGGGGGCTGATACGCAGTATTTT. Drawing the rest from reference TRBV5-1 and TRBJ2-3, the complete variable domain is KAGVTQTPRYLIKTRGQQVTLSCSPISGHRSVSWYQQTPGQGLQFLFEYFSETQRNKGNFPGRFSGRQFSNSRSEMNVSTLELGDSALYLCASSRGADTQYFGPGTRLTVL.

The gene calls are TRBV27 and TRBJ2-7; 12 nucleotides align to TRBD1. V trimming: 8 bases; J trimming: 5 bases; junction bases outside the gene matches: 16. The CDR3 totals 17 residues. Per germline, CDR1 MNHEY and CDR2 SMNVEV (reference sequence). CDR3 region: CASVGWRGQGASNEQYF. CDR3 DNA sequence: TGTGCCAGCGTAGGGTGGAGGGGACAGGGGGCCAGCAACGAGCAGTACTTC.

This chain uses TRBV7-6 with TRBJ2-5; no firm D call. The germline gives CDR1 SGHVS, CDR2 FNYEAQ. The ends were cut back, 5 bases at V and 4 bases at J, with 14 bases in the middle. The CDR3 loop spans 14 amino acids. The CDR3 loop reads CASSAGPSRETQYF. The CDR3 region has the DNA TGTGCCAGCAGCGCCGGACCCTCACGAGAGACCCAGTACTTC. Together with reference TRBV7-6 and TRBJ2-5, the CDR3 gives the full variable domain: GAGVSQSPRYKVTKRGQDVALRCDPISGHVSLYWYRQALGQGPEFLTYFNYEAQQDKSGLPNDRFSAERPEGSISTLTIQRTEQRDSAMYRCASSAGPSRETQYFGPGTRLLVL.

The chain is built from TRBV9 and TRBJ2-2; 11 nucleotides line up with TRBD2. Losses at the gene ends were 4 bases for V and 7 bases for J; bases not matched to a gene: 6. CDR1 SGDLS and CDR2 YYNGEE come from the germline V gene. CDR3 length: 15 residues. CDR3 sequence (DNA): TGTGCCAGCAGCTCTAGCGGGAGGTTGGGCGGGGAGCTGTTTTTT. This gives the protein CASSSSGRLGGELFF.

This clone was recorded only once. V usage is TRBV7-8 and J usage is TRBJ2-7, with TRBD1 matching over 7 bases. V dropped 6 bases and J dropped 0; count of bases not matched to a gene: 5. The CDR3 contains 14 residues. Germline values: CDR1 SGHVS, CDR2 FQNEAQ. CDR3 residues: CASSIQGLSYEQYF. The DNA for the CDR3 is TGTGCCAGCAGTATACAGGGGCTCTCCTACGAGCAGTACTTC. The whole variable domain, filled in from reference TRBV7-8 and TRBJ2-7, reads GAGVSQSPRYKVAKRGQDVALRCDPISGHVSLFWYQQALGQGPEFLTYFQNEAQLDKSGLPSDRFFAERPEGSVSTLKIQRTQQEDSAVYLCASSIQGLSYEQYFGPGTRLTVT.